This T cell receptor beta chain was obtained from a study of T cell changes during pregnancy in multiple sclerosis (dated by TCRdb to between 2018 and 2021). About the full investigation: The study looked at changes in the T cell repertoire across pregnancy in women with multiple sclerosis.

The CDR3 goes from the cysteine to the phenylalanine over 13 residues. The kept DNA is CDR3 alone, 39 bases in frame from the first base. Relative to germline, V is 3 bases shorter and J is 4 bases shorter, with 12 bases between their ends. In the germline V gene, CDR1 corresponds to SQVTM and CDR2 to ANQGSEA. As concerns this clone: The target of this receptor is not known. The sample holds no much larger clone one base away, and base qualities are not on file.

The method behind the library was the immunoSEQ multiplex PCR assay. In TCRdb, the immuneACCESS table is reduced to in-frame sequences with V and J assigned. These tables do not hold every clone; where another copy was compared, an unresolved V gene accounts for under half, and the others remain unexplained. The sample data list 95,000 to 100,000 clones, and around 90% of these were observed just once. The ten largest clones take up around 3.2% of the sample. Sequencing used peripheral blood, obtained in the second trimester of pregnancy. The chain employs TRBV29-1 and TRBJ2-5; the D segment could be TRBD1, given 6 matching bases. The receptor was isolated from a female donor with multiple sclerosis, enrolled in a pregnancy study. The bases are TGCAGCGTTGATTGGTACAGGGCAGAGACCCAGTACTTC. It specifies CSVDWYRAETQYF. Where the CDR3 stops, the reference TRBV29-1 and TRBJ2-5 genes take over; the full variable domain is SAVISQKPSRDICQRGTSLTIQCQVDSQVTMMFWYRQQPGQSLTLIATANQGSEATYESGFVIDKFPISRPNLTFSTLTVSNMSPEDSSIYLCSVDWYRAETQYFGPGTRLLVL.